A selection of T cell receptor beta chains follows, all from one sample in a study of shared T cell receptors in the human thymus. The protocol was immunoSEQ multiplex PCR, while the TCRdb copy is restricted to in-frame clones and leaves out a portion. The top ten hold roughly 0.0097% of the sample, which has roughly 700,000 clones, 85% to 90% seen once. Another study also made use of these data, one on human thymus T cells.

Sequencing used thymocytes. Receptors were obtained from a boy in the first two years of life with a congenital heart defect. The CDR3 runs from the conserved cysteine through the conserved F or W. A D gene is named only where the DNA matches it firmly. Clone size is given for some rows only: seen once, a few or many times, or a class if the clone is expanded.

>once|TRBD1|TRBV6-5|TRBJ1-1
TGTGCCAGCAGCCAGGGACAGGTGAACACTGAAGCTTTCTTT
CASSQGQVNTEAFF
>.|TRBD1|TRBV18|TRBJ2-5
TGTGCCAGCTCATCCTCGGACAGGGTACGAGAGACCCAGTACTTC
CASSSSDRVRETQYF
>once|TRBD2|TRBV6-6|TRBJ2-1
TGTGCCAGCGGTTTTTCCGGGACTAGCGGCTACAATGAGCAGTTCTTC
CASGFSGTSGYNEQFF
>.|.|TRBV28|TRBJ2-1
TGTGCCAGCAGTTTACCTAGGCCCTCCTACAATGAGCAGTTCTTC
CASSLPRPSYNEQFF
>.|.|TRBV7-9|TRBJ1-1
TGTGCCAGCAGCTTAGATCTGGCGAACACTGAAGCTTTCTTT
CASSLDLANTEAFF
>.|TRBD1|TRBV10-1|TRBJ2-1
TGCGCCAGCAGTGAGAGGGACAGGGGCATCAATGAGCAGTTCTTC
CASSERDRGINEQFF
>.|TRBD2|TRBV7-2|TRBJ2-7
TGTGCCAGCAGCCTCGGGACTAGCGGGAGCTACGAGCAGTACTTC
CASSLGTSGSYEQYF
>once|TRBD2|TRBV15|TRBJ2-1
TGTGCCACCAGCAGAGTCCGGACTAGCGTTTGCAATGAGCAGTTCTTC
CATSRVRTSVCNEQFF
>.|.|TRBV10-3|TRBJ2-6
TGTGCCATCAGTGGGAACAGGGTGGGCTCTGGGGCCAACGTCCTGACTTTC
CAISGNRVGSGANVLTF
>.|.|TRBV30|TRBJ2-7
TGTGCCTGGAGTGTACCCGGCGGAGGCATATCCTACTACGAGCAGTACTTC
CAWSVPGGGISYYEQYF
>.|.|TRBV9|TRBJ2-7
TGTGCCAGCAGCGTCGGCCCAGCATTGGGAACAGGGCTGGGCTACGAGCAGTACTTC
CASSVGPALGTGLGYEQYF
>.|TRBD2|TRBV4-1|TRBJ2-1
TGCGCCAGCAGCCAAGAACCACTAGCGGGAGGTTCGGGCAATGAGCAGTTCTTC
CASSQEPLAGGSGNEQFF
>.|TRBD1|TRBV28|TRBJ1-5
TGTGCCAGCAGTTTACTAACAGGGGGGAGCAATCAGCCCCAGCATTTT
CASSLLTGGSNQPQHF
>once|TRBD2|TRBV2|TRBJ2-1
TGTGCCAGCCCCGGGGCTAGCGGGAGAATTTCTCGGGGGGAGCAGTTCTTC
CASPGASGRISRGEQFF
>.|.|TRBV6-5|TRBJ2-3
TGTGCCAGCAGTTACGAACAAACAGATACGCAGTATTTT
CASSYEQTDTQYF
>.|TRBD2|TRBV14|TRBJ2-2
TGTGCCAGCAGCCGTCTAGCGGGGCAGAACACCGGGGAGCTGTTTTTT
CASSRLAGQNTGELFF
>.|TRBD1|TRBV7-9|TRBJ2-5
TGTGCCAGCAGCTTAGTTGTCAGGGGGCTAAGGGAGACCCAGTACTTC
CASSLVVRGLRETQYF
>once|.|TRBV6-5|TRBJ1-1
TGTGCCAGCAATACGGGGGGGACTGAAGCTTTCTTT
CASNTGGTEAFF
>.|.|TRBV6-1|TRBJ2-1
TGTGCCAGCATGGCTGAGAGGAGCTCCTACAATGAGCAGTTCTTC
CASMAERSSYNEQFF